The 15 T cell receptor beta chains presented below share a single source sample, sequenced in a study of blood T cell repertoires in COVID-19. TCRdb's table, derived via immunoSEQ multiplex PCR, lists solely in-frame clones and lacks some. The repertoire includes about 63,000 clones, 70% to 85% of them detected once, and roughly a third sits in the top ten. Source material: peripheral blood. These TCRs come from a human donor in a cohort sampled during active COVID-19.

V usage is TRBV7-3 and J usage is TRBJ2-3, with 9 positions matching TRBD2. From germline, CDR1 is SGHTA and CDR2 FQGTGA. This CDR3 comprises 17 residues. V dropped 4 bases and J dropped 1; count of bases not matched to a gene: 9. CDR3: CASSSTPTSGRTDTQYF. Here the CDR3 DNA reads TGTGCCAGCAGCTCAACTCCGACTAGCGGCCGCACAGATACGCAGTATTTT.

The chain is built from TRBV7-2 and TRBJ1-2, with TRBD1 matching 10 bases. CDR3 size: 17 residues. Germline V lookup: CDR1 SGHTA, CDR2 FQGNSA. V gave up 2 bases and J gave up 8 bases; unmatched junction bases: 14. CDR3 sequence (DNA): TGTGCCAGCAGCTTACTAATCACCGACAGGGGGCCGAGGGGCTACACCTTC. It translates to CASSLLITDRGPRGYTF.

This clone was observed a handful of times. In DNA, the CDR3 is TGTGCCAGCAGCGTGAGCGGGAACTTCTACAATGAGCAGTTCTTC. As protein: CASSVSGNFYNEQFF. The chain employs TRBV3-1 (or the pseudogene TRBV3-2) and TRBJ2-1; the match to TRBD2 covers 7 bases. The junction had 7 bases not matched to a gene; V was cut back by 5 bases and J by 3 bases. CDR3 length equals 15 residues. Looked up from germline, CDR1 is LGHDT and CDR2 is YNNKEL (reference sequence).

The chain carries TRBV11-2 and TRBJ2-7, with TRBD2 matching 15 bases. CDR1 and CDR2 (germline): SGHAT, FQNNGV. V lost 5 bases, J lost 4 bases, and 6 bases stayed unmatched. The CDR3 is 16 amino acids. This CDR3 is CASSRGGTSGRYEQYF. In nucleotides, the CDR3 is TGTGCCAGCAGCAGGGGGGGGACTAGCGGGAGGTACGAGCAGTACTTC.

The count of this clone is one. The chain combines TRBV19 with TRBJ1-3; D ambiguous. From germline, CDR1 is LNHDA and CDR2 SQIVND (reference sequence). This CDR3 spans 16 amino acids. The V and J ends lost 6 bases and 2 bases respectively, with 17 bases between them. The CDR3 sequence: CASRHNQDLTGNTIYF. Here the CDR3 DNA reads TGTGCCAGTAGGCATAATCAGGATCTGACTGGAAACACCATATATTTT.

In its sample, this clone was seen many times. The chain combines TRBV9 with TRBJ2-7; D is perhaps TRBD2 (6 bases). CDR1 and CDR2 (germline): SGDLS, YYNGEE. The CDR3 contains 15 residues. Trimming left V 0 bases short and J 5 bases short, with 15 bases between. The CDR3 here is CASSVEAGPGDEQYF. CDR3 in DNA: TGTGCCAGCAGCGTAGAGGCGGGACCCGGGGACGAGCAGTACTTC.

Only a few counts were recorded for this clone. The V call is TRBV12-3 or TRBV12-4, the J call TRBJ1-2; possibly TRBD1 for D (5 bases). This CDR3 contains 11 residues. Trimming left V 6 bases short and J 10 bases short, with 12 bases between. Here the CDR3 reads CASRGPRDYTF. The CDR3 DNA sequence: TGTGCCAGCAGGGGCCCCAGGGACTACACCTTC.

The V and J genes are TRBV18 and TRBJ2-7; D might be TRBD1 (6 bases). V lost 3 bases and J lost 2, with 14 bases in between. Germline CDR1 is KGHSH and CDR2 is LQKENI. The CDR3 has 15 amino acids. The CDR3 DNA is TGTGCCAGCTCACCGGGGGCGGGCACGGCCTACGAGCAGTACTTC. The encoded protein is CASSPGAGTAYEQYF. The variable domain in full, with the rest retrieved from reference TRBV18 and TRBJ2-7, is NAGVMQNPRHLVRRRGQEARLRCSPMKGHSHVYWYRQLPEEGLKFMVYLQKENIIDESGMPKERFSAEFPKEGPSILRIQQVVRGDSAAYFCASSPGAGTAYEQYFGPGTRLTVT.

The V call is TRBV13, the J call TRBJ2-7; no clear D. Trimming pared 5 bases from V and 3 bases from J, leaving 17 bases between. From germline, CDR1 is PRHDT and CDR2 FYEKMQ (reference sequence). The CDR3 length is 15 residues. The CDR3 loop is CASSQSSRHFYEQYF. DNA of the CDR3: TGTGCCAGCAGCCAGTCCTCCCGTCATTTCTACGAGCAGTACTTC.

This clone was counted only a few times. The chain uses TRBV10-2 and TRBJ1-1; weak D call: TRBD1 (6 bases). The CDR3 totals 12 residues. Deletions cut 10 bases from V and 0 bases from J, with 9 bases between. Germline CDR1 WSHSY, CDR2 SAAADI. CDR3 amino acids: CATGQMNTEAFF. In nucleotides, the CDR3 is TGCGCCACCGGACAGATGAACACTGAAGCTTTCTTT.

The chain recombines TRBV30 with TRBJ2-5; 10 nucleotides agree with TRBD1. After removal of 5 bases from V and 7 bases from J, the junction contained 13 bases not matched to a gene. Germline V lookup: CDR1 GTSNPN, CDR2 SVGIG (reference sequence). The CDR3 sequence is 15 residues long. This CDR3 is CAWGRKGQGTGTQYF. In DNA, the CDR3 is TGTGCCTGGGGCCGAAAGGGACAGGGGACGGGGACCCAGTACTTC.

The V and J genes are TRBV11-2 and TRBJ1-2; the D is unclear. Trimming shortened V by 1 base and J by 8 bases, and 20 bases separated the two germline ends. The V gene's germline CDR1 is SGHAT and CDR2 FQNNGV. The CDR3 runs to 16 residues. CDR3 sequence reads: CASSLASSGSLYGYTF. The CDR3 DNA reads TGTGCCAGCAGCTTAGCCTCGAGCGGCTCTCTTTACGGCTACACCTTC. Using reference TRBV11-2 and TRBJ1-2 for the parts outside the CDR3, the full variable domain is EAGVAQSPRYKIIEKRQSVAFWCNPISGHATLYWYQQILGQGPKLLIQFQNNGVVDDSQLPKDRFSAERLKGVDSTLKIQPAKLEDSAVYLCASSLASSGSLYGYTFGSGTRLTVV.

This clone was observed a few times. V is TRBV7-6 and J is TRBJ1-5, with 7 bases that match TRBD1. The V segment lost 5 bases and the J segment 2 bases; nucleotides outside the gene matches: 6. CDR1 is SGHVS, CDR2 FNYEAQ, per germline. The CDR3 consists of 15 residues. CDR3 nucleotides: TGTGCCAGCAGCCCGGAGCAGGGGGGCAATCAGCCCCAGCATTTT. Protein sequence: CASSPEQGGNQPQHF.

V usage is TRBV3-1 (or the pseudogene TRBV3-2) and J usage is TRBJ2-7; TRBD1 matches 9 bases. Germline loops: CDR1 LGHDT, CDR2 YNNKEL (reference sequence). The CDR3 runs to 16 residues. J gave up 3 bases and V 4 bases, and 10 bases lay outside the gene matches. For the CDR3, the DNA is TGTGCCAGCAGCCTAGGAGGGACAGGGTATGACTACGAGCAGTACTTC. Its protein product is CASSLGGTGYDYEQYF.

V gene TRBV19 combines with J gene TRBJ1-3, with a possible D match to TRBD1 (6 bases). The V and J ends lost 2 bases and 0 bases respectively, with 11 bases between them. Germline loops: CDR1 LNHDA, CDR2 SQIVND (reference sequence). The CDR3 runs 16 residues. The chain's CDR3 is CASSISGQNSGNTIYF. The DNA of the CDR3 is TGTGCCAGTAGTATATCGGGACAAAACTCTGGAAACACCATATATTTT. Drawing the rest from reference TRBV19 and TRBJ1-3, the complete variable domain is DGGITQSPKYLFRKEGQNVTLSCEQNLNHDAMYWYRQDPGQGLRLIYYSQIVNDFQKGDIAEGYSVSREKKESFPLTVTSAQKNPTAFYLCASSISGQNSGNTIYFGEGSWLTVV.